A single sample is the source of the 21 T cell receptor beta chains below, sequenced in a study of T cells after yellow fever vaccination. TCRdb re-called the 5' RACE reads with MiXCR, one entry per CDR3 protein. The sample includes around 500,000 distinct CDR3 sequences, less than 25% seen only once; the top ten take about 17%. The input for sequencing was PBMCs, taken roughly 20 days after the first yellow fever vaccination. All receptors derive from a man between 18 and 29 years old who received the YFV17D yellow fever vaccine.

In this sample, this clonotype turned up a few times. The CDR3 nucleotides are TGTGCCAGCAGTTTTTCACGGAGCCCGTGGACCCAGTACTTC. This gives the protein CASSFSRSPWTQYF. The chain combines TRBV12-3 or TRBV12-4 with TRBJ2-5; D remains unclear. CDR3 length: 14 amino acids. V lost 3 bases and J 7 bases, leaving 15 bases between the germline ends.

This clonotype was counted between two and nine times. The V and J genes are TRBV20-1 and TRBJ1-6; D is unresolved. Trimming removed 3 bases from V and 7 bases from J, with 7 bases in between. The CDR3 consists of 12 residues. Germline CDR1 is DFQATT and CDR2 is SNEGSKA (reference sequence). In DNA, the CDR3 is TGCAGTGCTAGGTCGGGGAATTCACCCCTCCACTTT. As protein: CSARSGNSPLHF.

This clonotype was detected a few times. V and J are TRBV6-5 and TRBJ2-5; D is unresolved. CDR1 and CDR2 from the germline V gene are MNHEY and SVGAGI. The germline V and J ends were trimmed by 3 bases and 5 bases, with 4 bases remaining between them. CDR3 length: 11 residues. For the CDR3, the DNA is TGTGCCAGCAGTTATTGGGAGACCCAGTACTTC. This gives the protein CASSYWETQYF.

Only a few counts were recorded for this clonotype. The J gene is TRBJ2-5, the V gene TRBV20-1; the match to TRBD2 covers 9 bases. The junction had 9 bases not matched to a gene; V was cut back by 6 bases and J by 1 base. The CDR3 consists of 15 residues. Looked up from germline, CDR1 is DFQATT and CDR2 is SNEGSKA (reference sequence). The CDR3 loop is CSATQERGAQETQYF. The DNA for the CDR3 is TGCAGTGCCACCCAGGAGCGGGGGGCCCAAGAGACCCAGTACTTC.

This chain links TRBV5-1 with TRBJ2-7; maybe TRBD1 (5 bases). The CDR3 is 14 residues long. Trimming shortened V by 0 bases and J by 4 bases, and 11 bases separated the two germline ends. Germline V gene sequence: CDR1 SGHRS, CDR2 YFSETQ. The CDR3 DNA follows: TGCGCCAGCAGCTTGGATCCAGGGTTTTACGAGCAGTACGTC. This encodes CASSLDPGFYEQYV.

The chain employs TRBV16 and TRBJ1-6, with unresolved D. Trimming removed 4 bases at V and 7 bases at J, with 11 bases between. This CDR3 contains 14 residues. The germline V gene encodes CDR1 KGHSY and CDR2 FQNENV. The CDR3 nucleotides are TGTGCCAGCAGCCCGCAAGGAGGAAATTCACCCCTCCACTTT. Translation gives CASSPQGGNSPLHF.

The V gene is TRBV4-2, the J gene TRBJ2-7, with D unresolved. Per the germline V gene, CDR1 is LGHNA and CDR2 is YNFKEQ. The V end lost 1 base, the J end lost 5 bases, and 6 bases lay between the germline ends. CDR3 size: 12 residues. Here the CDR3 reads CASSQGQNEQYF. The CDR3 region has the DNA TGTGCCAGCAGCCAAGGACAAAACGAGCAGTACTTC.

This clonotype has only a few counts. Sequence at one end of the junction differs from germline and may be a read error. V is TRBV12-3 or TRBV12-4 and J is TRBJ2-3; TRBD2 agrees at 12 bases. The CDR3 runs to 18 residues. CDR3 in DNA: TGTGCCCGCAGTCGCGACTGGGCTAGCGGGGGGGCTACAGATACGCAGTATTTT. Translating it yields CARSRDWASGGATDTQYF.

This chain links TRBV6-2 or TRBV6-3 with TRBJ2-5; 8 positions match TRBD1. Germline lookup yields CDR1 MNHEY and CDR2 SVGEGT. CDR3 length equals 17 residues. V lost 8 bases, J lost 1 base, and 15 bases stayed unmatched. CDR3 DNA: TGTGCCAGCTGTTTTGATGGGGACAGGCGCATCCAAGAGACCCAGTACTTC. It yields the protein CASCFDGDRRIQETQYF.

This chain joins TRBV24-1 and TRBJ1-1, with D unclear. Germline-derived CDR1 and CDR2 are KGHDR and SFDVKD. Trimming cost V 7 bases and J 2 bases, with 13 bases left between them. The CDR3 runs 14 residues. In nucleotides, the CDR3 is TGTGCCACCAGAGAATCTCACCCAAACACTGAAGCTTTCTTT. Translation: CATRESHPNTEAFF.

This clonotype has at least ten counts. This rearrangement joins TRBV6-1 to TRBJ1-5; unclear D gene. The V end lost 2 bases, the J end lost 6 bases, and 2 bases lay between the germline ends. The CDR3 is 11 residues long. The germline CDR1 and CDR2 sequences are MNHNS and SASEGT. The CDR3 spells CASSEFQPQHF. CDR3 coding DNA: TGTGCCAGCAGTGAATTTCAGCCCCAGCATTTT.

V gene TRBV9 combines with J gene TRBJ2-5; D is possibly TRBD1 (6 bases). The length of the CDR3 is 15 residues. V was cut by 0 bases and J by 1 base, with 10 bases left in between. Germline values: CDR1 SGDLS, CDR2 YYNGEE. CDR3 sequence reads: CASSVGWGLQETQYF. CDR3 DNA: TGTGCCAGCAGCGTAGGATGGGGGCTCCAAGAGACCCAGTACTTC.

This clonotype occurred a few times. The genes are TRBV5-1 and TRBJ2-3; D perhaps matches TRBD2 (5 bases). The CDR3 extends over 17 amino acids. The V end lost 2 bases, the J end lost 0 bases, and 16 bases lay between the germline ends. The V gene's germline CDR1 is SGHRS and CDR2 YFSETQ. The chain's CDR3 is CASSLRPNPGSTDTQYF. The DNA of the CDR3 is TGCGCCAGCAGCTTACGTCCCAATCCGGGGAGCACAGATACGCAGTATTTT.

There are a few counts of this clonotype. The V call is TRBV6-2 or TRBV6-3, the J call TRBJ2-5; D is possibly TRBD1 or TRBD2 (5 bases each). Trimming removed 3 bases at V and 0 bases at J, with 8 bases between. The CDR3 is 14 amino acids. Germline V gives CDR1 MNHEY, CDR2 SVGEGT. This CDR3 reads CASSYGGYQETQYF. The DNA for the CDR3 is TGTGCCAGCAGTTATGGGGGATACCAAGAGACCCAGTACTTC.

This clonotype was counted a few times. The chain joins TRBV5-5 to TRBJ1-1; D gene uncertain. CDR1 is SGHKS, CDR2 YYEKEE, per germline (reference sequence). V was clipped by 7 bases and J by 10 bases, with 11 bases between them. The CDR3 sequence is 10 residues long. For the CDR3, the DNA is TGTGCCAGCTGGGAGGAGGCAGCTTTCTTT. It specifies CASWEEAAFF.

A few counts support this clonotype. This chain joins TRBV4-1 and TRBJ2-7, with unresolved D. Trimming cost V 0 bases and J 4 bases, with 7 bases left between them. CDR1 is MGHRA, CDR2 YSYEKL, per germline. This CDR3 contains 13 residues. In DNA form, the CDR3 reads TGCGCCAGCAGCCAAGATCTTAGGTACGAGCAGTACGTC. Translating it yields CASSQDLRYEQYV.

Regarding this clonotype: A read error is possible here, since a much larger clone lies one base away. The chain recombines TRBV24-1 with TRBJ2-5; possibly TRBD1 for D (6 bases). Germline loops: CDR1 KGHDR, CDR2 SFDVKD. The CDR3 has 13 amino acids. The CDR3 loop is CATSDWTAETLYF. The CDR3 bases are TGTGCCACCAGTGATTGGACAGCAGAGACCCTGTACTTC.

The chain employs TRBV12-3 or TRBV12-4 and TRBJ1-2, with D maybe TRBD1 (6 bases). This CDR3 spans 14 amino acids. V was shortened by 6 bases and J by 7 bases, with 18 bases between the two germline ends. The CDR3 sequence is CASRRTVLGGGYTF. The CDR3 DNA is TGTGCCAGCAGGCGGACAGTACTAGGGGGTGGCTACACCTTC.

This clonotype was picked up many times. The chain joins TRBV12-3 or TRBV12-4 to TRBJ1-1; D ambiguous. Deletions cut 9 bases from V and 2 bases from J, with 13 bases between. CDR3 length: 13 residues. The CDR3 DNA follows: TGTGCCAGTAGCCGCGGGGTTAACACTGAAGCTTTCTTT. It yields the protein CASSRGVNTEAFF.

The rearrangement joins TRBV6-2 or TRBV6-3 to TRBJ1-5, with 10 positions matching TRBD1. CDR1 and CDR2 (germline): MNHEY, SVGEGT. The CDR3 is 18 amino acids. The junction had 10 bases not matched to a gene; V was cut back by 5 bases and J by 0 bases. CDR3 protein: CASSTPTGGLYSNQPQHF. DNA of the CDR3: TGTGCCAGCAGTACCCCGACAGGGGGCCTTTATAGCAATCAGCCCCAGCATTTT.

The V gene is TRBV4-1, the J gene TRBJ1-5, with no clear D. The germline V gene encodes CDR1 MGHRA and CDR2 YSYEKL. The CDR3 consists of 13 residues. V lost 2 bases, J lost 7 bases, and 9 bases lay in between. CDR3 in DNA: TGCGCCAGCAGCCAAATGGATCAACAGCCCCAGCATTTT. It codes for CASSQMDQQPQHF.